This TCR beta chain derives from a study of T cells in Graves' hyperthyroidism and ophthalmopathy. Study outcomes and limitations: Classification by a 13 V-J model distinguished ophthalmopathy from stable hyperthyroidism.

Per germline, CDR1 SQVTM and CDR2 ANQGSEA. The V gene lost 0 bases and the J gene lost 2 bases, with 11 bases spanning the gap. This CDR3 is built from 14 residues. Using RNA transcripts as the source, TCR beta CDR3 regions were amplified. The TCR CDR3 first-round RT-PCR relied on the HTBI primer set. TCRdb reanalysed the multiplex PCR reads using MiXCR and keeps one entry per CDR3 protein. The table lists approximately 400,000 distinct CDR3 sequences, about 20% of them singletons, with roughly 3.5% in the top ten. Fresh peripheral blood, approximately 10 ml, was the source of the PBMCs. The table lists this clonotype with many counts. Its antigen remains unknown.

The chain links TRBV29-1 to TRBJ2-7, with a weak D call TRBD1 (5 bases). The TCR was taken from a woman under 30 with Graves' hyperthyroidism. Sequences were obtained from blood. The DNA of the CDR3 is TGCAGCGTTGAAGAAATAGGGGCTGCCTACGAGCAGTACTTC. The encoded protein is CSVEEIGAAYEQYF.